Below are 32 T cell receptor beta chains sequenced from a single sample in a study of human T cells and chemical hapten exposure. Someone pulled total RNA out of unfractionated whole blood. What the library attached to individual cDNA molecules were unique molecular identifiers. Each CDR3 protein gets one entry after TCRdb re-called the reads with MiXCR. The sample consists of about 120,000 distinct CDR3 sequences, more than 8.5% of them appearing once. The sequencing input was whole blood. Every receptor here comes from a human donor in good health. Some clones in this sample may be carry-over from other donors' samples.

The chain carries TRBV6-2 or TRBV6-3 and TRBJ2-7; no definite D call. The V end was cut by 5 bases, the J end by 1 base, with 6 bases between. CDR1 is MNHEY, CDR2 SVGEGT, per germline. The CDR3 sequence is 12 residues long. CDR3 nucleotides: TGTGCCAGCAGTCGGTGGTCCTACGAGCAGTACTTC. Translation gives CASSRWSYEQYF.

In this sample, this clonotype turned up a few times. The chain uses TRBV12-3 or TRBV12-4 and TRBJ1-5, with 8 bases fitting TRBD1. V trimming: 5 bases; J trimming: 11 bases; junction bases outside the gene matches: 11. CDR3 length: 14 amino acids. Here the CDR3 reads CASSRPGGSGAQHF. The CDR3 bases are TGTGCCAGCAGTAGACCAGGGGGCTCGGGAGCCCAGCATTTT.

V usage is TRBV7-9 and J usage is TRBJ2-1; D is uncertain. Germline V gene lookup returns CDR1 SEHNR and CDR2 FQNEAQ (reference sequence). CDR3 size: 13 residues. Trimming took 0 bases from V and 5 from J, leaving 5 bases between them. This CDR3 reads CASSLALNNEQFF. In DNA, the CDR3 is TGTGCCAGCAGCTTAGCGCTAAACAATGAGCAGTTCTTC.

This clonotype appeared many times. This chain connects TRBV7-2 to TRBJ2-1; D ambiguous. The germline V gene has CDR1 SGHTA and CDR2 FQGNSA. V dropped 1 base and J dropped 9 bases, with 7 bases sitting between them. This CDR3 comprises 12 residues. The CDR3: CASSLGSSEQFF. DNA for the CDR3: TGTGCCAGCAGCTTAGGGAGCAGTGAGCAGTTCTTC.

This clonotype was recorded many times. The DNA for the CDR3 is TGTGCCAGCAGTTCCCCGACAGGAATAGGAGAAAAACTGTTTTTT. Its translation is CASSSPTGIGEKLFF. This chain links TRBV28 with TRBJ1-4; D may be TRBD1 (6 bases). Germline V lookup: CDR1 MDHEN, CDR2 SYDVKM. V dropped 4 bases and J dropped 8 bases, with 17 bases sitting between them. The CDR3 loop spans 15 amino acids.

In this sample, this clonotype turned up many times. The V and J genes are TRBV7-9 and TRBJ2-3; D unresolved. This CDR3 region has 14 residues. Germline-derived CDR1 and CDR2 are SEHNR and FQNEAQ (reference sequence). V lost 0 bases to trimming and J lost 4 bases, with 8 bases between them. The CDR3 loop reads CASSLAPEADTQYF. The CDR3 bases are TGTGCCAGCAGCTTAGCGCCAGAAGCAGATACGCAGTATTTT.

This clonotype was counted many times. The chain employs TRBV20-1 and TRBJ2-7; D could derive from TRBD1 or TRBD2 (5 bases each). The length of the CDR3 is 15 residues. Trimming removed 4 bases at V and 0 bases at J, with 16 bases between. Germline CDR1 and CDR2: DFQATT and SNEGSKA (reference sequence). This CDR3 reads CSAIGPGLSSYEQYF. The CDR3 nucleotides read TGCAGTGCTATAGGGCCGGGGCTTAGCTCCTACGAGCAGTACTTC.

Ten or more counts support this clonotype. The rearrangement joins TRBV7-2 to TRBJ1-1; D is unclear. V was clipped by 6 bases and J by 5 bases, with 10 bases between them. Germline CDR1 and CDR2: SGHTA and FQGNSA. The CDR3 is made up of 12 amino acids. The CDR3: CASSRRWTEAFF. In DNA, the CDR3 is TGTGCCAGCAGTCGGAGGTGGACTGAAGCTTTCTTT.

The chain is built from TRBV7-9 and TRBJ2-7; D could derive from TRBD1 or TRBD2 (6 bases each). The length of the CDR3 is 16 residues. V shed 5 bases and J shed 0 bases, with 17 bases lying between them. Germline loops: CDR1 SEHNR, CDR2 FQNEAQ (reference sequence). Here the CDR3 reads CASSLGGGPPSYEQYF. The DNA for the CDR3 is TGTGCCAGCAGCCTGGGGGGCGGCCCTCCCTCCTACGAGCAGTACTTC. Complete variable domain (other parts from reference TRBV7-9 and TRBJ2-7): DTGVSQNPRHKITKRGQNVTFRCDPISEHNRLYWYRQTLGQGPEFLTYFQNEAQLEKSRLLSDRFSAERPKGSFSTLEIQRTEQGDSAMYLCASSLGGGPPSYEQYFGPGTRLTVT.

The genes are TRBV12-3 or TRBV12-4 and TRBJ1-5; D is possibly TRBD1 (5 bases). The V end lost 3 bases, the J end lost 6 bases, and 15 bases lay between the germline ends. This CDR3 is 15 amino acids long. CDR3 sequence (DNA): TGTGCCAGCAGTTTTGGAGTAGGGAGGGGTCAGCCCCAGCATTTT. Amino acids: CASSFGVGRGQPQHF.

This clonotype was recorded at least ten times. This chain links TRBV7-8 with TRBJ2-7; perhaps TRBD2 as D (5 bases). In germline, CDR1 is SGHVS, CDR2 FQNEAQ. The CDR3 loop spans 16 amino acids. V lost 1 base to trimming and J lost 2 bases, with 15 bases between them. The CDR3 here is CASSLVRGTITYEQYF. In DNA, the CDR3 is TGTGCCAGCAGCTTAGTTCGGGGAACTATAACCTACGAGCAGTACTTC.

This chain uses TRBV2 with TRBJ2-5, with 9 bases aligning to TRBD1. The CDR3 is 16 amino acids. Germline CDR1 and CDR2: SNHLY and FYNNEI. Trimming at V came to 1 base and at J to 5 bases, leaving 8 bases not matched to a gene. Here the CDR3 reads CASSEVLGQGGETQYF. The CDR3 DNA is TGTGCCAGCAGTGAAGTTTTGGGACAGGGAGGGGAGACCCAGTACTTC. The full variable domain, its missing parts supplied by reference TRBV2 and TRBJ2-5, is EPEVTQTPSHQVTQMGQEVILRCVPISNHLYFYWYRQILGQKVEFLVSFYNNEISEKSEIFDDQFSVERPDGSNFTLKIRSTKLEDSAMYFCASSEVLGQGGETQYFGPGTRLLVL.

V is TRBV19 and J is TRBJ1-2; possible D gene TRBD1, 6 bases. Trimming took off 3 bases at V and 3 bases at J, with 14 bases between the two ends. The length of the CDR3 is 15 residues. Looked up from germline, CDR1 is LNHDA and CDR2 is SQIVND (reference sequence). As DNA, the CDR3 is TGTGCCAGTAGTATCCGATGGGGGGCAGACTATGGCTACACCTTC. Its translation: CASSIRWGADYGYTF.

This clonotype came up many times. This sequence joins TRBV12-3 or TRBV12-4 and TRBJ2-2; weak D call: TRBD2 (6 bases). The CDR3 spans 14 residues. The V and J ends lost 1 base and 4 bases respectively, with 7 bases between them. CDR3 coding DNA: TGTGCCAGCAGTTTAGGGGACTTCACCGGGGAGCTGTTTTTT. This sequence encodes CASSLGDFTGELFF.

The V and J genes are TRBV11-3 and TRBJ2-3; a possible D gene is TRBD2 (5 bases). Germline V gene sequence: CDR1 SGHNT, CDR2 YENEEA. The CDR3 spans 15 residues. Trimming cost V 1 base and J 2 bases, with 10 bases left between them. DNA for the CDR3: TGTGCCAGCAGCTTAGTTGGGAGTAACACAGATACGCAGTATTTT. This codes for CASSLVGSNTDTQYF.

V is TRBV12-3 or TRBV12-4 and J is TRBJ1-1; TRBD1 is a possible D gene (5 bases). The length of the CDR3 is 12 residues. The V end was cut by 3 bases, the J end by 11 bases, with 13 bases between. The CDR3: CASSFTGQTAFF. The CDR3 DNA reads as TGTGCCAGCAGTTTCACGGGGCAAACGGCTTTCTTT.

V gene TRBV19 combines with J gene TRBJ2-5, with D unclear. This CDR3 spans 12 amino acids. The germline gives CDR1 LNHDA, CDR2 SQIVND (reference sequence). V was trimmed by 3 bases and J by 0 bases, leaving 2 bases between them. The DNA for the CDR3 is TGTGCCAGTAGTATTGACCAAGAGACCCAGTACTTC. It specifies CASSIDQETQYF.

This clonotype was detected ten times or more. V usage is TRBV7-8 and J usage is TRBJ1-1; a weak D match, TRBD1 (5 bases). The CDR3 covers 13 residues. V was shortened by 4 bases and J by 11 bases, with 17 bases between the two germline ends. Germline V gives CDR1 SGHVS, CDR2 FQNEAQ. The CDR3: CASSSTWGGGAFF. In DNA, the CDR3 is TGTGCCAGCAGCTCAACGTGGGGCGGGGGGGCTTTCTTT.

This clonotype was detected a few times. The chain has TRBV29-1 and TRBJ1-2, with a possible D match to TRBD1 (6 bases). Trimming took off 3 bases at V and 3 bases at J, with 11 bases between the two ends. The germline V gene encodes CDR1 SQVTM and CDR2 ANQGSEA. This CDR3 has 13 amino acids. CDR3 coding DNA: TGCAGCGTTGAGGCCAGGGGCGACTATGGCTACACCTTC. Translation: CSVEARGDYGYTF.

The J gene is TRBJ2-7, the V gene TRBV7-2; no clear D. The V gene lost 1 base and the J gene lost 2 bases, with 6 bases spanning the gap. Germline-derived CDR1 and CDR2 are SGHTA and FQGNSA. The CDR3 runs to 13 residues. The CDR3 loop is CASSLETTYEQYF. DNA for the CDR3: TGTGCCAGCAGCTTAGAGACAACCTACGAGCAGTACTTC.

J is TRBJ2-5 and V is TRBV25-1; D is possibly TRBD2 (6 bases). V was clipped by 6 bases and J by 0 bases, with 17 bases between them. The V gene's germline CDR1 is MGHDK and CDR2 SYGVNS. The CDR3 has 16 residues. Here the CDR3 reads CASSGLFGTYQETQYF. The CDR3 DNA follows: TGTGCCAGCAGCGGATTATTCGGGACTTACCAAGAGACCCAGTACTTC.

The gene calls are TRBV7-9 and TRBJ2-7, with D perhaps TRBD1 (8 bases). Between the trimmed V and J ends, which lost 4 bases and 6 bases, there was a span of 19 bases. The CDR3 contains 15 residues. Germline loops: CDR1 SEHNR, CDR2 FQNEAQ (reference sequence). The DNA for the CDR3 is TGTGCCAGCAGCTCGTCCGGGACAGGACTAGTCGAGCAGTACTTC. The encoded protein is CASSSSGTGLVEQYF.

The rearrangement uses TRBV27 and TRBJ2-1, with 8 positions matching TRBD1. CDR1 is MNHEY, CDR2 SMNVEV, per germline (reference sequence). V lost 2 bases and J lost 6; bases outside the gene matches: 6. The CDR3 consists of 15 residues. CDR3 nucleotides: TGTGCCAGCAGTTTAGGCACCACAGGGGGCAATGAGCAGTTCTTC. Amino acids: CASSLGTTGGNEQFF.

V is TRBV10-3 and J is TRBJ2-3; 9 nucleotides line up with TRBD1. The CDR3 is made up of 15 amino acids. Germline lookup yields CDR1 ENHRY and CDR2 SYGVKD. After removal of 6 bases from V and 4 bases from J, the junction contained 8 bases not matched to a gene. Here the CDR3 reads CAISPGQGSSDTQYF. The CDR3 DNA reads TGTGCCATCAGCCCGGGACAGGGTAGCTCAGATACGCAGTATTTT.

This clonotype was seen at least ten times. J is TRBJ2-7 and V is TRBV2; weak D call: TRBD2 (6 bases). Germline lookup yields CDR1 SNHLY and CDR2 FYNNEI. This CDR3 has 12 amino acids. V lost 6 bases to trimming and J lost 3 bases, with 9 bases between them. The DNA for the CDR3 is TGTGCCAGCAGCCGGACTAACTACGAGCAGTACTTC. Amino acids: CASSRTNYEQYF. Full variable domain (missing parts from reference TRBV2 and TRBJ2-7): EPEVTQTPSHQVTQMGQEVILRCVPISNHLYFYWYRQILGQKVEFLVSFYNNEISEKSEIFDDQFSVERPDGSNFTLKIRSTKLEDSAMYFCASSRTNYEQYFGPGTRLTVT.

There are a few counts of this clonotype. The V call is TRBV7-2, the J call TRBJ2-7; no firm D call. CDR1 and CDR2 (germline): SGHTA, FQGNSA. The germline V and J ends were trimmed by 1 base and 3 bases, with 7 bases remaining between them. The CDR3 has 13 amino acids. The CDR3 nucleotides are TGTGCCAGCAGCTTAGACTACTTCTACGAGCAGTACTTC. It specifies CASSLDYFYEQYF.

The table lists this clonotype with a few counts. The CDR3 DNA reads TGTGCCAGCAGCTTAAGCAGCCATATAGCCCAGGCACCCCTCCACTTT. This sequence encodes CASSLSSHIAQAPLHF. The gene calls are TRBV7-2 and TRBJ1-6, with no clear D. Germline assignment: CDR1 SGHTA and CDR2 FQGNSA. The V and J ends lost 2 bases and 11 bases respectively, with 19 bases between them. This CDR3 comprises 16 residues.

In nucleotides, the CDR3 is TGTGCCAGCAGTTTGGGGGGGAGGGAGCAGTTCTTC. Translation gives CASSLGGREQFF. The chain couples TRBV7-6 to TRBJ2-1, with 7 positions matching TRBD2. This CDR3 comprises 12 residues. The ends lost 6 bases at V and 10 bases at J; junction bases unmatched: 6. CDR1 is SGHVS, CDR2 FNYEAQ, per germline.

This clonotype was detected many times. Here the CDR3 DNA reads TGCGCCAGCAGCTTAAACCCGCAGGTGAACACTGAAGCTTTCTTT. It specifies CASSLNPQVNTEAFF. The chain carries TRBV5-1 and TRBJ1-1; D uncertain. CDR1 SGHRS and CDR2 YFSETQ come from the germline V gene. The CDR3 is 15 amino acids. Trimming cost V 2 bases and J 0 bases, with 11 bases left between them.

This clonotype was observed a handful of times. The chain is built from TRBV9 and TRBJ2-7; TRBD1 matches 10 bases. Germline CDR1 and CDR2: SGDLS and YYNGEE. With 3 bases clipped from V and 3 bases from J, the junction kept 6 bases outside the gene matches. The CDR3 contains 15 residues. CDR3 nucleotides: TGTGCCAGCAGCGCAGCCGGGACAGGGGTCTACGAGCAGTACTTC. Translating gives CASSAAGTGVYEQYF.

This clonotype was detected only a few times. This chain joins TRBV2 and TRBJ1-6, with TRBD1 matching over 7 bases. The CDR3 runs 14 residues. The V gene's germline CDR1 is SNHLY and CDR2 FYNNEI. V shed 7 bases, J shed 7 bases, and the junction held 7 bases outside the gene matches. CDR3 region: CASISDRVNSPLHF. CDR3 DNA sequence: TGTGCCAGCATATCAGACAGGGTGAATTCACCCCTCCACTTT.

Only a few counts were recorded for this clonotype. The V gene is TRBV27, the J gene TRBJ1-2; no reliable D call. The CDR3 extends over 12 amino acids. The ends were cut back, 4 bases at V and 6 bases at J, with 9 bases in the middle. The germline V gene encodes CDR1 MNHEY and CDR2 SMNVEV (reference sequence). CDR3 region: CASSYSGDGYTF. CDR3 DNA sequence: TGTGCCAGCAGTTATTCGGGAGATGGCTACACCTTC.